Sequencing of this TCR beta chain was carried out in a study of shared clonotypes between healthy human individuals. Study observations and caveats: Some naive CD4 clonotypes, around 5%, turned up in common across a handful of donors. Clonotype sharing among donors, it was expected, would be affected by sequencing depth. Sequencing of the sorted subsets was shown by rarefaction to be incomplete despite large depth. The study sampled only blood, and tissue repertoires likely differ.

This CDR3 is built from 17 residues. Germline V lookup: CDR1 GTSNPN, CDR2 SVGIG (reference sequence). V lost 3 bases to trimming and J lost 2 bases; unmatched junction nucleotides: 4. Only in-frame clones appear in the TCRdb table, and some are missing; sequencing was by immunoSEQ multiplex PCR. The profile covers hundreds of thousands of clones, with about 97% appearing a single time and around 0.057% taken by the ten largest. This clone was counted a few times. Its antigen is not identified. Material for sequencing was naive CD4+ T cells sorted from blood. Subset given: CD45RA+ positively selected. The chain carries TRBV30 and TRBJ2-2; 15 positions match TRBD2. This clonotype was obtained from a woman younger than 45 in good health. DNA for the CDR3: TGTGCCTGGAGCGGGACTAGCGGGAGGTTCAACACCGGGGAGCTGTTTTTT. The encoded protein is CAWSGTSGRFNTGELFF.